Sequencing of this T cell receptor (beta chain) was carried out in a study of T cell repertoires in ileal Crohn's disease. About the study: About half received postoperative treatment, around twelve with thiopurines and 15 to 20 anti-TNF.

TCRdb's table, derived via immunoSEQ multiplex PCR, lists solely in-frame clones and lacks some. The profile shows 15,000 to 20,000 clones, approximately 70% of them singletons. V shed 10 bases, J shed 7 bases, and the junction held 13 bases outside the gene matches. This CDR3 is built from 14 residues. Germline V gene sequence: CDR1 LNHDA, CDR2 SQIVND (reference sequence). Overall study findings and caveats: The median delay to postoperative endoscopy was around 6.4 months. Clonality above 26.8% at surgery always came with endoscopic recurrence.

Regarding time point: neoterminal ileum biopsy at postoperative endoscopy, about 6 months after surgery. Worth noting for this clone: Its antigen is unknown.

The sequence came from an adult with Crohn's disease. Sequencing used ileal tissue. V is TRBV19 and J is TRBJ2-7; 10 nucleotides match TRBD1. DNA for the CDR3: TGTGCCACCACCGACAGGGGGCCGGGTGGGGAGCAGTACTTC. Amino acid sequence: CATTDRGPGGEQYF.